A selection of T cell receptor beta chains follows, all from one sample in a study of shared clonotypes between healthy human individuals. TCRdb's copy holds only in-frame clones and misses some; the assay was immunoSEQ multiplex PCR. The sample includes 2 million to 2.5 million clones, approximately 95% of them seen just once. The material sequenced was naive CD8+ T cells sorted from blood. The receptors were sampled from a young man in good health. The CDR3 runs from the conserved cysteine through the conserved F or W. The order of the fields is J gene, D gene, V gene, CDR3 protein, CDR3 DNA. D genes are given only for firm matches.

>TRBJ1-2|NA|TRBV5-3
CARSQDRRRTF
TGTGCCAGAAGCCAAGACAGGCGGCGCACCTTC
>TRBJ2-5|NA|TRBV29-1
CSVMVAGTQYF
TGCAGCGTAATGGTCGCTGGGACCCAGTACTTC
>TRBJ2-7|TRBD1|TRBV2
CASSEGQGSSYEQYF
TGTGCCAGCAGTGAAGGACAGGGGAGCTCCTACGAGCAGTACTTC
>TRBJ1-1|NA|TRBV6-1
CASSEGAGWTEAFF
TGTGCCAGCAGTGAAGGGGCAGGGTGGACTGAAGCTTTCTTT
>TRBJ2-3|NA|TRBV7-9
CASSLAMSDTQYF
TGTGCCAGCAGCTTAGCGATGTCAGATACGCAGTATTTT
>TRBJ2-7|TRBD1|TRBV2
CASSGTGNRYEQYF
TGTGCCAGCAGTGGGACAGGGAATCGCTACGAGCAGTACTTC
>TRBJ2-2|TRBD2|TRBV7-2
CASSPGLAGGFGGELFF
TGTGCCAGCAGCCCGGGACTAGCGGGGGGGTTCGGCGGGGAGCTGTTTTTT
>TRBJ1-5|NA|TRBV30
CAWSVWGDQPQHF
TGTGCCTGGAGTGTATGGGGGGATCAGCCCCAGCATTTT
>TRBJ1-2|NA|TRBV13
CASSLQGKRYGYTF
TGTGCCAGCAGCCTTCAGGGCAAACGCTATGGCTACACCTTC
>TRBJ1-1|NA|TRBV7-9
CASSEAGGAGMNTEAFF
TGTGCCAGCAGCGAAGCTGGCGGGGCAGGAATGAACACTGAAGCTTTCTTT